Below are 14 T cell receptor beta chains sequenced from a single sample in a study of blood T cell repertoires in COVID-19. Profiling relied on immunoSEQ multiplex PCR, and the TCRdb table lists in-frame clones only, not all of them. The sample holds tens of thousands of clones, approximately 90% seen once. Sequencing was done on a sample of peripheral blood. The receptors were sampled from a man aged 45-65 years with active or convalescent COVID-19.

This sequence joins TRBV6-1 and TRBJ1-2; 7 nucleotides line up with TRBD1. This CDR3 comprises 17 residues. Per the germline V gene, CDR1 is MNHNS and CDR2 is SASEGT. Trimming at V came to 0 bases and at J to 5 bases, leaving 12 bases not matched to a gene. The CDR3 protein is CASSEAYNRDRGYGYTF. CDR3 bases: TGTGCCAGCAGTGAAGCCTATAACCGGGACAGAGGGTATGGCTACACCTTC.

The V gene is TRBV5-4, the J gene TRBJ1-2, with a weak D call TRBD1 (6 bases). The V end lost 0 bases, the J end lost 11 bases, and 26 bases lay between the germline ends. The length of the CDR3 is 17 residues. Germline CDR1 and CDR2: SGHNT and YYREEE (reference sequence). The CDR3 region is CASSLGGRFGTAGSYTF. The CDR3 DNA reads TGTGCCAGCAGCTTGGGGGGGCGATTCGGGACGGCCGGATCATACACCTTC.

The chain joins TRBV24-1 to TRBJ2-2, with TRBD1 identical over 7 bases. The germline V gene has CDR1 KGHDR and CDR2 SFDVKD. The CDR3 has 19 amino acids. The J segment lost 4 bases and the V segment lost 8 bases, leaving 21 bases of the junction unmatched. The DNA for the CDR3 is TGTGCCACCACCCTTGACGGACAGGTTCCCATTCGGCTCACCGGGGAGCTGTTTTTT. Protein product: CATTLDGQVPIRLTGELFF.

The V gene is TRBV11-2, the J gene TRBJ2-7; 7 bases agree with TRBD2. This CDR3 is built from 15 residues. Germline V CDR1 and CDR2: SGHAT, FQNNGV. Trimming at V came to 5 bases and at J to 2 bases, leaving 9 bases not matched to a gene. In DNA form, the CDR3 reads TGTGCCAGCAGCCCCCGAGGGAGGGGACCCTACGAGCAGTACTTC. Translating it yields CASSPRGRGPYEQYF.

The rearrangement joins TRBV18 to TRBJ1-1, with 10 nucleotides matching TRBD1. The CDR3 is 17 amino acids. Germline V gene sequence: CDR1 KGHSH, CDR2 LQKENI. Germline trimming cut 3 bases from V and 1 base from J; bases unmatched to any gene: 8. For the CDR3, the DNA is TGTGCCAGCTCACCCGGGACAGGGGACCCTCAGAACACTGAAGCTTTCTTT. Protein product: CASSPGTGDPQNTEAFF.

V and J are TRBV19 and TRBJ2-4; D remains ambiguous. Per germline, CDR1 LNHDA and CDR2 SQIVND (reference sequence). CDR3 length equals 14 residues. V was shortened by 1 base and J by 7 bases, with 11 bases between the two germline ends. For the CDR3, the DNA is TGTGCCAGTAGTATAGTGCCGGGTTTGAACATTCAGTACTTC. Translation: CASSIVPGLNIQYF.

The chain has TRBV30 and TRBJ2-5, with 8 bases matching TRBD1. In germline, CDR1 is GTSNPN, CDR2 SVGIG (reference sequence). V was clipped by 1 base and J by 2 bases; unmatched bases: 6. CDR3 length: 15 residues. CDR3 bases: TGTGCCTGGAGTGACCCAGGACAGGGACAAGAGACCCAGTACTTC. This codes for CAWSDPGQGQETQYF.

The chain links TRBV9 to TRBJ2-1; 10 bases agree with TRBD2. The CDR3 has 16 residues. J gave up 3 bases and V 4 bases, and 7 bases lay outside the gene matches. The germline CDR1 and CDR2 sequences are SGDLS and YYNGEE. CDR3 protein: CASSPGLASYYNEQFF. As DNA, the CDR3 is TGTGCCAGCAGCCCGGGACTAGCGAGCTACTACAATGAGCAGTTCTTC.

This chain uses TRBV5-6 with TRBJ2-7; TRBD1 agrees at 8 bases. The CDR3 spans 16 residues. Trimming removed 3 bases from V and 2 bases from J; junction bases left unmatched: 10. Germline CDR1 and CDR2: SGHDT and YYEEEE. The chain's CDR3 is CASSSNFGTGTYEQYF. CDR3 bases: TGTGCCAGCAGCTCTAATTTCGGGACAGGAACCTACGAGCAGTACTTC. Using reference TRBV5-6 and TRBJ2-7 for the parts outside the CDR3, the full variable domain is DAGVTQSPTHLIKTRGQQVTLRCSPKSGHDTVSWYQQALGQGPQFIFQYYEEEERQRGNFPDRFSGHQFPNYSSELNVNALLLGDSALYLCASSSNFGTGTYEQYFGPGTRLTVT.

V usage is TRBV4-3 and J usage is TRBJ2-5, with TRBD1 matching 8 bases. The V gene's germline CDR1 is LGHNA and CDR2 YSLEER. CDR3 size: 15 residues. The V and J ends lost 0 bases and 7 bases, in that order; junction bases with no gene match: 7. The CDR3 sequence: CASSQETGVTGTQYF. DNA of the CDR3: TGCGCCAGCAGCCAAGAGACAGGGGTAACAGGGACCCAGTACTTC.

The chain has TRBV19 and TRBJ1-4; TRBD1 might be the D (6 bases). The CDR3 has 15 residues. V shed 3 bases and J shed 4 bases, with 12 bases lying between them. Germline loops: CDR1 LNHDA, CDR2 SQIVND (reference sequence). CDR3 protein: CASSIRDTINEKLFF. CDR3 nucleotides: TGTGCCAGTAGTATCCGGGACACCATTAATGAAAAACTGTTTTTT. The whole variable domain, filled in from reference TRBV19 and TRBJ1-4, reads DGGITQSPKYLFRKEGQNVTLSCEQNLNHDAMYWYRQDPGQGLRLIYYSQIVNDFQKGDIAEGYSVSREKKESFPLTVTSAQKNPTAFYLCASSIRDTINEKLFFGSGTQLSVL.

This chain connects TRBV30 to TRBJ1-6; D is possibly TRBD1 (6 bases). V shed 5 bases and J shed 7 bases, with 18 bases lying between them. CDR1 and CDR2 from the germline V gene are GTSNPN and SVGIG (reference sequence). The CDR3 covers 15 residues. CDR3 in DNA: TGTGCCTGGGGTCAACAGGGCGCGTTGAATTCACCCCTCCACTTT. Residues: CAWGQQGALNSPLHF.

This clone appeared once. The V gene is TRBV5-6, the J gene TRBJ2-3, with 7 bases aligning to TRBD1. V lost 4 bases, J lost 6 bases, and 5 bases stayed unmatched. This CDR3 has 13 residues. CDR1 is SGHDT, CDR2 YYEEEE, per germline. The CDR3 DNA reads TGTGCCAGCAGCCGACAGGGTTGGGATACGCAGTATTTT. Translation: CASSRQGWDTQYF.

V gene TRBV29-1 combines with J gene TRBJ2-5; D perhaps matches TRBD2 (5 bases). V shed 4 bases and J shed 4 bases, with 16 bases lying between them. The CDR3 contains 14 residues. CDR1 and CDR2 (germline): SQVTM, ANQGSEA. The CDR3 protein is CSVVGEKSIETQYF. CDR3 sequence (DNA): TGCAGCGTTGTTGGGGAGAAAAGTATAGAGACCCAGTACTTC.